The present T cell receptor beta chain was sequenced within a study of blood T cell repertoires in COVID-19. About the research overall: Whether acute or convalescent, the COVID-19 samples came from the United States, Italy and Spain. Sources were T cells, B-cell-depleted T cells, or PBMCs; the material itself was cDNA or gDNA.

Trimming took 4 bases from V and 5 from J, leaving 9 bases between them. Looked up from germline, CDR1 is SGHKS and CDR2 is YYEKEE (reference sequence). CDR3 length: 12 amino acids. Methods used by the authors: For nucleated cells, counts were estimated from reference gene primer amplification. Sequenced by immunoSEQ multiplex PCR; TCRdb stores in-frame clones only, minus some. V and J calls and clone size are given by that table; D and trimming were obtained from the DNA. Of roughly 570,000 clones listed, 85% to 90% are singletons. Patients at the Seattle site were enrolled during active infection and followed longitudinally.

The chain joins TRBV5-5 to TRBJ1-1, with D uncertain. The sequencing sample was made of peripheral blood. The source of this sequence is a woman in her fifties or sixties with COVID-19, enrolled during active disease. CDR3 coding DNA: TGTGCCAGCAGCGTCACAGAGACTGAAGCTTTCTTT. Translating it yields CASSVTETEAFF.